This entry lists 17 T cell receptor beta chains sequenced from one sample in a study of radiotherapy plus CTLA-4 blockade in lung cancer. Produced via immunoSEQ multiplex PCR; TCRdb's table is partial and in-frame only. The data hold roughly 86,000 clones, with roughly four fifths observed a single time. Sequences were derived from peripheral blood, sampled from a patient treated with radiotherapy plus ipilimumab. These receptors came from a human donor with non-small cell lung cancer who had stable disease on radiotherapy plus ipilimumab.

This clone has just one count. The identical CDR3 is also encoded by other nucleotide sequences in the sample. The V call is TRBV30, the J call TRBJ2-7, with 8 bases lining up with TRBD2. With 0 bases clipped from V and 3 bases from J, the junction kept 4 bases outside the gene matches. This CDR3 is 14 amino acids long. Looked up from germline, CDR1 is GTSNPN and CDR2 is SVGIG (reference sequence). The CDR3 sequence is CAWSVPGGGYEQYF. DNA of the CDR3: TGTGCCTGGAGTGTACCGGGAGGGGGCTACGAGCAGTACTTC.

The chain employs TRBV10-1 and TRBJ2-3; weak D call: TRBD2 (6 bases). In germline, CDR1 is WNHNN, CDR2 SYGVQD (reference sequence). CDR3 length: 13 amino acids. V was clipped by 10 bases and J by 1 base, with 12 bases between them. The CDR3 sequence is CATQPGGTDTQYF. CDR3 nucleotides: TGCGCCACTCAGCCGGGGGGCACAGATACGCAGTATTTT.

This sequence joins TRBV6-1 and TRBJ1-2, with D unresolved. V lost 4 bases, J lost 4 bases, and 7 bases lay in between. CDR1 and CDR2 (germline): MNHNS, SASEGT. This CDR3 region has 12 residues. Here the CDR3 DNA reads TGTGCCAGCAGTGCAGCGACCTATGGCTACACCTTC. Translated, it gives CASSAATYGYTF.

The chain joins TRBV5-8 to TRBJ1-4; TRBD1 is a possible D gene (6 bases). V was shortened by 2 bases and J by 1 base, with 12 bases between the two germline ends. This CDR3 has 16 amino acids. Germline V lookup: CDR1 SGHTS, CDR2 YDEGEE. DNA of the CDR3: TGTGCCAGCAGCTTAGGGGGATCAAGAACTAATGAAAAACTGTTTTTT. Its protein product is CASSLGGSRTNEKLFF.

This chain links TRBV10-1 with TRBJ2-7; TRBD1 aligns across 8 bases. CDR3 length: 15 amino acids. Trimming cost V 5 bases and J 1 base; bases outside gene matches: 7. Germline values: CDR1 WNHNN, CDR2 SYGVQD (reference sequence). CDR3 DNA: TGCGCCAGCAGTCCTGGGCGGACAGGGTCCTACGAGCAGTACTTC. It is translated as CASSPGRTGSYEQYF.

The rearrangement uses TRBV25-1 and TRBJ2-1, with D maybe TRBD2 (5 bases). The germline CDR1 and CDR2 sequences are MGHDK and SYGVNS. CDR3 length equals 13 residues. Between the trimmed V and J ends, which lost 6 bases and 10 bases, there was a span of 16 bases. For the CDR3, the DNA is TGTGCCAGCAGGCCCACACGGGGAAACGAGCAGTTCTTC. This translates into CASRPTRGNEQFF.

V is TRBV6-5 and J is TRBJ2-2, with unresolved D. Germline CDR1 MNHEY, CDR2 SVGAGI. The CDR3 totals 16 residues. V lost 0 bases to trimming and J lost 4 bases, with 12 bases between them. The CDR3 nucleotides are TGTGCCAGCAGTTACTCGATGGGCAGTCGCACCGGGGAGCTGTTTTTT. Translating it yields CASSYSMGSRTGELFF.

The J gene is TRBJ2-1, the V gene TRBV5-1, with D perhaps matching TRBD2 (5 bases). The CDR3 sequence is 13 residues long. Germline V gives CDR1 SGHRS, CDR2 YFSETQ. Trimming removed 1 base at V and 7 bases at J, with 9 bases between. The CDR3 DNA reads TGCGCCAGCAGCTTGTCCCAGCGGAATGAGCAGTTCTTC. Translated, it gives CASSLSQRNEQFF. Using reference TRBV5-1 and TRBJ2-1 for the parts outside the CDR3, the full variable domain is KAGVTQTPRYLIKTRGQQVTLSCSPISGHRSVSWYQQTPGQGLQFLFEYFSETQRNKGNFPGRFSGRQFSNSRSEMNVSTLELGDSALYLCASSLSQRNEQFFGPGTRLTVL.

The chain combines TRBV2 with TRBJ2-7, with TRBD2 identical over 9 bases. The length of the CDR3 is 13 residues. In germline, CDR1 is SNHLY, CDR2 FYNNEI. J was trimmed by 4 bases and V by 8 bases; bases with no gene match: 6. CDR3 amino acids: CASVGGRGYEQYF. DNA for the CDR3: TGTGCCAGCGTTGGCGGGAGGGGGTACGAGCAGTACTTC.

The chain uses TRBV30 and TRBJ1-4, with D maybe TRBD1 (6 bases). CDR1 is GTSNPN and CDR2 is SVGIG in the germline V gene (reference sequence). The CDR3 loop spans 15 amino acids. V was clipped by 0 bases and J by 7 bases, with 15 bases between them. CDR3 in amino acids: CAWSVDGGLLEKLFF. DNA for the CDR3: TGTGCCTGGAGTGTGGACGGGGGGCTGCTTGAAAAACTGTTTTTT.

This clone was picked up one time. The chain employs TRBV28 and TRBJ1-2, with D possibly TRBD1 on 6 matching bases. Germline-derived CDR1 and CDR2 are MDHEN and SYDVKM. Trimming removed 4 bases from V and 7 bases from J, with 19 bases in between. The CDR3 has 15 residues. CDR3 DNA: TGTGCCAGCAGTTCAAGTTCAGGGGAAAAGTCTGGCTACACCTTC. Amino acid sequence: CASSSSSGEKSGYTF.

CDR3 in DNA: TGTGCCAGCTCAACCGGGACGGGGAACACTGAAGCTTTCTTT. Residues: CASSTGTGNTEAFF. The chain couples TRBV18 to TRBJ1-1; D perhaps matches TRBD1 (5 bases). Germline V gene data show CDR1 as KGHSH and CDR2 as LQKENI. This CDR3 contains 14 residues. V was cut by 5 bases and J by 1 base, with 11 bases left in between.

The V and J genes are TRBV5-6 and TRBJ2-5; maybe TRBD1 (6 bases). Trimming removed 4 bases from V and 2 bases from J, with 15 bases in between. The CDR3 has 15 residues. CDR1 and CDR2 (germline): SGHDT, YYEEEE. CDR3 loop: CASSARDILQETQYF. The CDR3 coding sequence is TGTGCCAGCAGCGCCCGGGACATACTTCAAGAGACCCAGTACTTC.

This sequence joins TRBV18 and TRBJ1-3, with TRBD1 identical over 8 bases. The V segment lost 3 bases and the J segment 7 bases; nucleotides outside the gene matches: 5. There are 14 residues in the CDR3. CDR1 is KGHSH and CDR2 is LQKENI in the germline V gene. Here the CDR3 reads CASSPDRVLNTIYF. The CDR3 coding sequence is TGTGCCAGCTCACCGGACAGGGTTCTGAACACCATATATTTT.

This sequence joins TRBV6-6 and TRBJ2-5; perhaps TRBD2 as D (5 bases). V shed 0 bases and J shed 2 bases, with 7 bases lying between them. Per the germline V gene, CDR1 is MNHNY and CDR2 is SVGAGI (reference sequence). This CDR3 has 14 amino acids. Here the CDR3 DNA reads TGTGCCAGCAGTTACTCCGGGATGCAAGAGACCCAGTACTTC. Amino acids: CASSYSGMQETQYF.

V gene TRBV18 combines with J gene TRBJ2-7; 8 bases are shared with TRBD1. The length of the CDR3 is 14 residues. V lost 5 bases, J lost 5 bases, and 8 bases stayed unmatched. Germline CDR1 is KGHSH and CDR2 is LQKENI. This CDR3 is CASSTWTGFDEQYF. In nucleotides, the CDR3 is TGTGCCAGCTCAACCTGGACAGGGTTTGACGAGCAGTACTTC.

CDR3 sequence reads: CASSLPGGPSYNEQFF. The DNA for the CDR3 is TGTGCCAGCAGTTTACCGGGAGGGCCCTCCTACAATGAGCAGTTCTTC. This chain uses TRBV28 with TRBJ2-1, with 8 bases that match TRBD2. CDR1 and CDR2 from the germline V gene are MDHEN and SYDVKM. The CDR3 sequence is 16 residues long. Losses at the gene ends were 2 bases for V and 0 bases for J; bases not matched to a gene: 3.